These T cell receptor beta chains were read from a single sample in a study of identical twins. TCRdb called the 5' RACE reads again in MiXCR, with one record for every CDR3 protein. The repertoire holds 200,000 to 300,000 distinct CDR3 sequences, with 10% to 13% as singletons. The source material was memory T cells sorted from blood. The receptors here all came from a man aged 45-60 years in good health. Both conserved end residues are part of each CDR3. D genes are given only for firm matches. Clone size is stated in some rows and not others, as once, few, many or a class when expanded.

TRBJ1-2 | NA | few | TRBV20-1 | TGCAGCGGGGGACCGCATAACTATGGCTACACCTTC | CSGGPHNYGYTF
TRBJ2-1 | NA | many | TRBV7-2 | TGTGCCAGCAGCTTATACGGCGGGATCTCCTACAATGAGCAGTTCTTC | CASSLYGGISYNEQFF
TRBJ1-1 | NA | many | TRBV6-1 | TGTGCCAGCAGGCGATTAGGGACCACCACTGAAGCTTTCTTT | CASRRLGTTTEAFF
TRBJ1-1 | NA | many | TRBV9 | TGTGCCAGCAGCGTACAGGGCGGCACTGAAGCTTTCTTT | CASSVQGGTEAFF
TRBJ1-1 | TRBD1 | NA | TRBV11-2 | TGTGCCGGCAGCTTGGACGACAGGGAAGGCGCTGAAGCTTTCTTT | CAGSLDDREGAEAFF
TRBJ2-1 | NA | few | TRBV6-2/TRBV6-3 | TGTGCCAGCAGTTACTCCCCAGTGGGGGCGGGACGACTATACAATGAGCAGTTCTTC | CASSYSPVGAGRLYNEQFF
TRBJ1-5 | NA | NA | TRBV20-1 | TGCAGTGCTAGCTTGGACTTCAGTCAGCCCCAGCATTTT | CSASLDFSQPQHF
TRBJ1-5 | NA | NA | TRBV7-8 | TGTGCCAGCGCCAAAGCTGGACAGTTAAGCAATCAGCCCCAGCATTTT | CASAKAGQLSNQPQHF
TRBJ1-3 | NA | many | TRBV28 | TGTGCCAGCAGCCGGGACACCAGAGCTGGAAACACCATATATTTT | CASSRDTRAGNTIYF
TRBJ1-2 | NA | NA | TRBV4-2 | TGTGCCAGCAGCCAAGATCCAGCGAACTATGGCTACACCTTC | CASSQDPANYGYTF
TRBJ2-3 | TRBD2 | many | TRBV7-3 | TGTGCCAGCAGCTTAGGGTACCTGACTAGCGGTAGCACAGATACGCAGTATTTT | CASSLGYLTSGSTDTQYF
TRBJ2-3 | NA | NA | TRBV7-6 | TGTGCCAGCAGCTTAGCGTGGGGCACTAGTGGGAGCACAGATACGCAGTATTTT | CASSLAWGTSGSTDTQYF
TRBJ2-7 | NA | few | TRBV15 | TGTGCCACCAGCAGTGAGCAGGGAATAGTGATCAACTTC | CATSSEQGIVINF
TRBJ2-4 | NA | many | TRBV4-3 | TGCGCCAGCAGCCAAGCCCGCTTGGGGGAGAACATTCAGTACTTC | CASSQARLGENIQYF
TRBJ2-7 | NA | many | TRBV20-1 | TGCAGTGCTAGAGATCAAACCGATACCTACGAGCAGTACTTC | CSARDQTDTYEQYF
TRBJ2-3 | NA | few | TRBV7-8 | TGTGCCAGCGTTGGGGCAGGGGGCACAGATACGCAGTATTTT | CASVGAGGTDTQYF
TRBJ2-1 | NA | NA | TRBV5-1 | TGCGCCAGCAGCTTGGGAGGGCGTGGGGGGCCCTGGAATGAGCAGTTCTTC | CASSLGGRGGPWNEQFF
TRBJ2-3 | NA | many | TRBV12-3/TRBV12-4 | TGTGCCAGCAGTTTGTCGGTAGATACGCAGTATTTT | CASSLSVDTQYF
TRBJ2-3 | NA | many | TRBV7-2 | TGTGCCAGCAGCTTAAGTACGGGACTCACAGATACGCAGTATTTT | CASSLSTGLTDTQYF
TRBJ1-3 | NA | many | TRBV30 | TGTGCCTGGAGTGTATGGCAGCGAAGGGCCGGAAACACCATATATTTT | CAWSVWQRRAGNTIYF
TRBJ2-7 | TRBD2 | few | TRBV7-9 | TGTGCCAGCAGCATCTTCGGGACTAGATCCTACGAGCAGTACTTC | CASSIFGTRSYEQYF
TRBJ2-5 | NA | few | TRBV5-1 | TGCGCCAGCAGCTGGCAGGGGCACCAAGAGACCCAGTACTTC | CASSWQGHQETQYF
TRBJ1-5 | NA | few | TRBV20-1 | TGCAGTGCTAGAAGTGATAGCAATCAGCCCCAGCATTTT | CSARSDSNQPQHF